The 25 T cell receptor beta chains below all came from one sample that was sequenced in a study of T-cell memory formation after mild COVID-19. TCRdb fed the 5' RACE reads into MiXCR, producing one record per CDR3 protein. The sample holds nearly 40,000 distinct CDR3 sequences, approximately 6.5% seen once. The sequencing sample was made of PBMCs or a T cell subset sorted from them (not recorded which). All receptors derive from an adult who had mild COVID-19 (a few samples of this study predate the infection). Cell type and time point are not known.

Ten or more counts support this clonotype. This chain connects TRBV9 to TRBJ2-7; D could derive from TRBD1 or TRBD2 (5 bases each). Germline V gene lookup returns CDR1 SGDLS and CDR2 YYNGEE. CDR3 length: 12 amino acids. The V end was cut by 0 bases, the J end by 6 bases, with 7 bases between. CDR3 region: CASSVVGGEQYF. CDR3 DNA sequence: TGTGCCAGCAGCGTAGTTGGGGGCGAGCAGTACTTC.

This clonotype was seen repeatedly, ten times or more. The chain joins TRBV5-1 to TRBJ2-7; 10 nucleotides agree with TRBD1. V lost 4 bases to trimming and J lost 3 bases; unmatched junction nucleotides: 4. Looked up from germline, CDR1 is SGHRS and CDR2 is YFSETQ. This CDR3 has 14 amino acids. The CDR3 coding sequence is TGCGCCAGCAGCATGGACAGGGGGGGCTACGAGCAGTACTTC. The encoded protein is CASSMDRGGYEQYF.

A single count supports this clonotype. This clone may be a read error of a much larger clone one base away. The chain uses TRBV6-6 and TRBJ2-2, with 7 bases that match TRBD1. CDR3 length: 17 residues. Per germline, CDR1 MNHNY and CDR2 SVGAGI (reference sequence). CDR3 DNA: TGTGCCAGCACCAAGAGGGGGCAACAGACGAACACCGTGGAGCTGTTTTTT. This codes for CASTKRGQQTNTVELFF.

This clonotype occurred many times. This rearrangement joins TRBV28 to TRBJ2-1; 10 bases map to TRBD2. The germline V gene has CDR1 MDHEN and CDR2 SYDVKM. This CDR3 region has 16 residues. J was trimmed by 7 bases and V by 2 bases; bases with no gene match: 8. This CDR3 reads CASSLAGSSGRNEQFF. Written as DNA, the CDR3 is TGTGCCAGCAGTTTAGCGGGGTCTAGCGGGAGAAATGAGCAGTTCTTC.

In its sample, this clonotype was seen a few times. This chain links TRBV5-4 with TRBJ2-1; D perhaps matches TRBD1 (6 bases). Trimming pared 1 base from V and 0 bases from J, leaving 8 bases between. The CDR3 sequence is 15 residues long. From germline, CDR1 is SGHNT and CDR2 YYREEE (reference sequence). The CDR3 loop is CASSLSGVSYNEQFF. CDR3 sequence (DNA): TGTGCCAGCAGCTTGTCAGGGGTCTCCTACAATGAGCAGTTCTTC.

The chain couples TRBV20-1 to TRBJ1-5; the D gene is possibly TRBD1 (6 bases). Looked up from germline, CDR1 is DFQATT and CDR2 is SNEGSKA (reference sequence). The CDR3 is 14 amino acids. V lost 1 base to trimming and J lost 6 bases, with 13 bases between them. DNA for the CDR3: TGCAGTGCTAGAGGGAGGACAGCAACTCAGCCCCAGCATTTT. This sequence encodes CSARGRTATQPQHF.

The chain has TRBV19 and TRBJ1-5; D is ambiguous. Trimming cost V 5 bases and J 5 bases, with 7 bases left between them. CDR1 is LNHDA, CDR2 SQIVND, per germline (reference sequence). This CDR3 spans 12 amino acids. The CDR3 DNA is TGTGCCAGTAGTGGACCCTATCAGCCCCAGCATTTT. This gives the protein CASSGPYQPQHF.

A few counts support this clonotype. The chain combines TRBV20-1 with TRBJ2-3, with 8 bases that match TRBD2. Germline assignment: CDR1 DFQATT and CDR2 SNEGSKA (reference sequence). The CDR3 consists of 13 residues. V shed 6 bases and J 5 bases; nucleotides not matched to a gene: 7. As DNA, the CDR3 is TGCAGTGCGAAGCCAGCGGGAGTAGATACGCAGTATTTT. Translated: CSAKPAGVDTQYF.

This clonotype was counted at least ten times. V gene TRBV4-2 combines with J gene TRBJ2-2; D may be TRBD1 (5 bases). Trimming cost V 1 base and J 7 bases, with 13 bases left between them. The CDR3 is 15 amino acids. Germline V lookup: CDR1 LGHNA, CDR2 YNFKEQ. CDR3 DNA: TGTGCCAGCAGCCAAGCAGGGCAGGTTGGCGGGGAGCTGTTTTTT. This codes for CASSQAGQVGGELFF.

CDR3 sequence reads: CASSLTTGNTEAFF. CDR3 in DNA: TGTGCCAGCAGTTTAACGACAGGGAACACTGAAGCTTTCTTT. This chain connects TRBV12-3 or TRBV12-4 to TRBJ1-1; possible D gene TRBD1, 6 bases. The CDR3 has 14 residues. Trimming removed 2 bases from V and 1 base from J, with 8 bases in between.

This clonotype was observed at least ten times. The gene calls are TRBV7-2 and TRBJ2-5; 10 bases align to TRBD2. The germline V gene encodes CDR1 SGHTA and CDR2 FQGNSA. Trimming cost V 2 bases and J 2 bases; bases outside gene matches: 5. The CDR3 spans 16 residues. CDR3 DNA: TGTGCCAGCAGCTTACGGGCTAGCGGGGGACAAGAGACCCAGTACTTC. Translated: CASSLRASGGQETQYF.

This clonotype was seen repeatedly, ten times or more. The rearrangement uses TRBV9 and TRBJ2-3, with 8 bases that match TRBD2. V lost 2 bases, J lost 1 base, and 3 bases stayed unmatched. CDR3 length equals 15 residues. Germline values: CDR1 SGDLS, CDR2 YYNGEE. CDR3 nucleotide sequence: TGTGCCAGCAGCGTGGGAGCGGGGGGCACAGATACGCAGTATTTT. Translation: CASSVGAGGTDTQYF.

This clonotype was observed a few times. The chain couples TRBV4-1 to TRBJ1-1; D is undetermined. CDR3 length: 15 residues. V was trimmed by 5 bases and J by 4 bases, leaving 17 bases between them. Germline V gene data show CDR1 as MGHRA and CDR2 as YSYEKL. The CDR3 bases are TGCGCCAGCAGCGGACGAGATTTGAGGCGCACTGAAGCTTTCTTT. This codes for CASSGRDLRRTEAFF.

The CDR3 DNA reads TGTGCCAGCAGTTTAAGGGGCGGGGGGGCAGGAGATACGCAGTATTTT. Amino acid sequence: CASSLRGGGAGDTQYF. The genes are TRBV27 and TRBJ2-3; 9 bases match TRBD2. The ends lost 2 bases at V and 5 bases at J; junction bases unmatched: 8. This CDR3 contains 16 residues. Germline CDR1 and CDR2: MNHEY and SMNVEV (reference sequence).

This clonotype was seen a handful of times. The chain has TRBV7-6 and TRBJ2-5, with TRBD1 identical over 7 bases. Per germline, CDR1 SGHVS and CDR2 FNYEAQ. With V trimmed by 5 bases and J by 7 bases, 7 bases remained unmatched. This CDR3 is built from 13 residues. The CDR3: CASSLGGVGTQYF. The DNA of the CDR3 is TGTGCCAGCAGCCTAGGGGGCGTGGGGACCCAGTACTTC.

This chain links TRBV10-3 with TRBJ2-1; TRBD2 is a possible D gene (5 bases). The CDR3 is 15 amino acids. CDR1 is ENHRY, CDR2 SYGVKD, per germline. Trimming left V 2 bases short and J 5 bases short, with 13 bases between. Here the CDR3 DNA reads TGTGCCATCAGTGAGAGGTTGAGCGGAAACAATGAGCAGTTCTTC. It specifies CAISERLSGNNEQFF.

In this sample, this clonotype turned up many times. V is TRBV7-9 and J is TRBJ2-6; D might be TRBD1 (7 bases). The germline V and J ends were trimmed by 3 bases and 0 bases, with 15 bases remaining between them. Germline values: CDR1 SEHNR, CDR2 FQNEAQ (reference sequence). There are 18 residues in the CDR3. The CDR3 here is CASSFPTGTPSGANVLTF. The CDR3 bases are TGTGCCAGCAGCTTCCCGACAGGGACTCCCTCTGGGGCCAACGTCCTGACTTTC.

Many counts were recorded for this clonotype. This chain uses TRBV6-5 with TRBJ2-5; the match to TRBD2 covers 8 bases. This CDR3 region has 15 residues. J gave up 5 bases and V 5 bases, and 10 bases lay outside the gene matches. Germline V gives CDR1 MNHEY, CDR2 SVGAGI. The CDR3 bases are TGTGCCAGCAGTCAAGGACTAGCTAGTGGGGAGACCCAGTACTTC. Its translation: CASSQGLASGETQYF.

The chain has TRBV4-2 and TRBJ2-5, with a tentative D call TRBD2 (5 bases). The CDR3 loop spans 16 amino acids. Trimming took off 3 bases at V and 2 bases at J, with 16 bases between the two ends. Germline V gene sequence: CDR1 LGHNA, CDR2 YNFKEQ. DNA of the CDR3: TGTGCCAGCAGCCAGGGAGCCCAACTTATTCAAGAGACCCAGTACTTC. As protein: CASSQGAQLIQETQYF.

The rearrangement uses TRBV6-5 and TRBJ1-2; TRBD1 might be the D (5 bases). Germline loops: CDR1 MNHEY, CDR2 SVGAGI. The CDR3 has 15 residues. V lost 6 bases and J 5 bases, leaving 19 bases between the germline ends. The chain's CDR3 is CASSSGRILGYGYTF. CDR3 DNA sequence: TGTGCCAGCAGCTCGGGACGGATTCTTGGTTATGGCTACACCTTC.

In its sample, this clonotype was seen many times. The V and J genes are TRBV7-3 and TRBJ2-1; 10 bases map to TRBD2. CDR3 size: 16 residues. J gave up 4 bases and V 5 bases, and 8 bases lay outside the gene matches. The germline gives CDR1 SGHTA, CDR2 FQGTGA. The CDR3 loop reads CASSQDSGRRYNEQFF. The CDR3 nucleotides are TGTGCCAGCAGCCAAGATAGCGGGAGGCGTTACAATGAGCAGTTCTTC.

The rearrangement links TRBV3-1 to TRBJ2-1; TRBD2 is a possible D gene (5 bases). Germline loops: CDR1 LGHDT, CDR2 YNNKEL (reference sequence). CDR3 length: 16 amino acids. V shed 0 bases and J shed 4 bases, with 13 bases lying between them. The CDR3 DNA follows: TGTGCCAGCAGCCAAGAGGCGGGTCGGGTATACAATGAGCAGTTCTTC. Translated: CASSQEAGRVYNEQFF.

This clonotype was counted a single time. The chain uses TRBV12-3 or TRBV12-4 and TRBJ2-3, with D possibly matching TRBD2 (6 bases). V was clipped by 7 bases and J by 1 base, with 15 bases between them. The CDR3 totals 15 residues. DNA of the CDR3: TGTGCCAGCACTAACCCGGAGCGGGGCACAGATACGCAGTATTTT. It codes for CASTNPERGTDTQYF.

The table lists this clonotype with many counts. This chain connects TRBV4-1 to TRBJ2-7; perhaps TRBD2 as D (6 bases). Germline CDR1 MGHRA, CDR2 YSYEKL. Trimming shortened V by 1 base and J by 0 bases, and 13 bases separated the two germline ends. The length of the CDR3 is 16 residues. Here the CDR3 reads CASSQARGFGSYEQYF. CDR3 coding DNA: TGCGCCAGCAGCCAAGCCCGGGGGTTTGGCTCCTACGAGCAGTACTTC.

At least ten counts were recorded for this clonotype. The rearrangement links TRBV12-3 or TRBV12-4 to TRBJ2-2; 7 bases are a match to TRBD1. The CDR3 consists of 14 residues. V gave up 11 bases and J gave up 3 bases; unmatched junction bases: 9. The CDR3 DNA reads TGTGCCTCCAAAGCCGGGACAGACACCGGGGAGCTGTTTTTT. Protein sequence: CASKAGTDTGELFF.